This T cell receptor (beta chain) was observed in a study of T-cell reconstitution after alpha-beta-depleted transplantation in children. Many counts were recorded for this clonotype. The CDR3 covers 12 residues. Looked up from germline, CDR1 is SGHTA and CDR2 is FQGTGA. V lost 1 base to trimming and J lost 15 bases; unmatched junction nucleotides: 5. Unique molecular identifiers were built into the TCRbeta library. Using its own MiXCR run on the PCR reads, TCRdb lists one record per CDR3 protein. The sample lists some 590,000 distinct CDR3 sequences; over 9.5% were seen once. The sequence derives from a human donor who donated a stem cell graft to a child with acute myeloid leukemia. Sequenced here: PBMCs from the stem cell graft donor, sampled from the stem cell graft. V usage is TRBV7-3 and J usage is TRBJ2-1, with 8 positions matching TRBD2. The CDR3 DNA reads TGTGCCAGCAGCTTAATAGGCGGGAGGACGTTCTTC. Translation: CASSLIGGRTFF.